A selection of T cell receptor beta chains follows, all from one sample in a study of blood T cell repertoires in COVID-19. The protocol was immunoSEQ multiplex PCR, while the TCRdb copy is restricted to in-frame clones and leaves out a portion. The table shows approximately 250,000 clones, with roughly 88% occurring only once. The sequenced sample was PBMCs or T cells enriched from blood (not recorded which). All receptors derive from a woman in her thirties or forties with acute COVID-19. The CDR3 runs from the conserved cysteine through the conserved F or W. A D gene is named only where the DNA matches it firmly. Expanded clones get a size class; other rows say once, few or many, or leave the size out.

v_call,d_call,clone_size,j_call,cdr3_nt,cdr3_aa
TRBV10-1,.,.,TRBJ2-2,TGCGCCAGCAGTGCAAATGTAGGACAGAAAAACACCGGGGAGCTGTTTTTT,CASSANVGQKNTGELFF
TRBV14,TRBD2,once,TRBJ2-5,TGTGCCAGCAGCCTTCGACTAGCGGGGGGGGAGACCCAGTACTTC,CASSLRLAGGETQYF
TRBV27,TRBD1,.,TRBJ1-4,TGTGCCAGCAGTACGACAGGGGCCGGTGAAAAACTGTTTTTT,CASSTTGAGEKLFF
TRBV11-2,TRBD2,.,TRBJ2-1,TGTGCCGGTACTAGCGGAGACAATGAGCAGTTCTTC,CAGTSGDNEQFF
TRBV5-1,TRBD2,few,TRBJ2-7,TGCGCCAGCAGGCCAACTAGCGGGGACCCCTACGAGCAGTACTTC,CASRPTSGDPYEQYF
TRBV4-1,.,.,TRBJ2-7,TGCGCCAGCAGCCAGGCAGACTCCTCAGGGTTCTACGAGCAGTACTTC,CASSQADSSGFYEQYF
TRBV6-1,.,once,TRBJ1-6,TGTGCCAGCAGTGAGGGCATTCAGCTTTATAATTCACCCCTCCACTTT,CASSEGIQLYNSPLHF
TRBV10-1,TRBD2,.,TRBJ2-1,TGCGCCAGCAGTGAGCGGGGACTAGCCGGTGAGCAGTTCTTC,CASSERGLAGEQFF
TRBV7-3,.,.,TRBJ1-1,TGTGCCAGCAGCTTAAGGAGGGCAGGGCGGGCTTTCTTT,CASSLRRAGRAFF
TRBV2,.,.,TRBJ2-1,TGTGCCAGCAGTGATCTAAGGGGCAATGAGCAGTTCTTC,CASSDLRGNEQFF
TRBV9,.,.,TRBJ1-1,TGTGCCAGCAGCGCCCGAGGGAGTTGGGGCACTGAAGCTTTCTTT,CASSARGSWGTEAFF
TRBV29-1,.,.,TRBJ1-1,TGCAGCGTCTTACCGGGGTGGGGAATGAACACTGAAGCTTTCTTT,CSVLPGWGMNTEAFF
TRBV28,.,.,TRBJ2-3,TGTGCCAGCACCCAACAAGATACGCAGTATTTT,CASTQQDTQYF
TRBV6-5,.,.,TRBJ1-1,TGTGCCAGCAGTTACTCGATCGCGACAGAGAACACTGAAGCTTTCTTT,CASSYSIATENTEAFF
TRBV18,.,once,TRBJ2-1,TGTGCCAGCTCACCAAGTAGCCTCTACAATGAGCAGTTCTTC,CASSPSSLYNEQFF
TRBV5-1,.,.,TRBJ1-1,TGCGCCAGCACTTTAAGGGGTAGCACTGAAGCTTTCTTT,CASTLRGSTEAFF
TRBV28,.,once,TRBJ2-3,TGTGCCAGCACCAGCGTTAGCACAGATACGCAGTATTTT,CASTSVSTDTQYF
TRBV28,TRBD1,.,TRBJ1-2,TGTGCCAGCAGCTACCGGGACAGGAACTATGGCTACACCTTC,CASSYRDRNYGYTF
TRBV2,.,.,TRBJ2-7,TGTGCCAGCAGGGAGGACAGGGACTACTACGAGCAGTACTTC,CASREDRDYYEQYF
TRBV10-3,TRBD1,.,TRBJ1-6,TGTGCCATCTCGACAGGGAATTCACCCCTCCACTTT,CAISTGNSPLHF
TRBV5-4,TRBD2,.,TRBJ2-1,TGTGCCAGCAGTTCAGCGGGAGATTCGGGCGTTGAGCAGTTCTTC,CASSSAGDSGVEQFF
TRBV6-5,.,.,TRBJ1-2,TGTGCCAGCAGCTATGGACAAAACTATGGCTACACCTTC,CASSYGQNYGYTF
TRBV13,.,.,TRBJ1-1,TGTGCCAGCAGCATTTCAGATATTCAGGGGACTGAAGCTTTCTTT,CASSISDIQGTEAFF
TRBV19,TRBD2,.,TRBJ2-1,TGTGCCAGTAGTATAGCAACGGGAGGGATCCAGAGTGAGCAGTTCTTC,CASSIATGGIQSEQFF
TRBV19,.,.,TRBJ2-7,TGTGCCAGTACTGACAAAGACTACGAGCAGTACTTC,CASTDKDYEQYF
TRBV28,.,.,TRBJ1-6,TGTGCCAGCTCCCGGACAATTAATTCACCCCTCCACTTT,CASSRTINSPLHF
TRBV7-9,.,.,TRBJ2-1,TGTGCCAGCAGCTTAGGGGGAGGGGGTTACAATGAGCAGTTCTTC,CASSLGGGGYNEQFF
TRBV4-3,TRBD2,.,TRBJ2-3,TGCGCCAGCAGCCAAGACCTTCCTAGCGGGAGCTCCGACTATGCTCCAGATACGCAGTATTTT,CASSQDLPSGSSDYAPDTQYF
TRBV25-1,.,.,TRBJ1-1,TGTGCCAGCAGTGAGTCAATGAACACTGAAGCTTTCTTT,CASSESMNTEAFF
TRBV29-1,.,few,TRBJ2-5,TGCGGCGGTCTAGAACAAGAGACCCAGTACTTC,CGGLEQETQYF
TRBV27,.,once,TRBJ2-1,TGTGCCAGCAGTTCGGTGCTTGGGTGGCGGAAGGTCTACAATGAGCAGTTCTTC,CASSSVLGWRKVYNEQFF
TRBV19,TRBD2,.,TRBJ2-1,TGTGCCAGTACGTTAAGCGGGAGGGAATCCGAGCAGTTCTTC,CASTLSGRESEQFF
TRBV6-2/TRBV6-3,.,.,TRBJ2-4,TGTGCCAGCAGTTATTTATGGAGGATACTAGCCAAAAACATTCAGTACTTC,CASSYLWRILAKNIQYF
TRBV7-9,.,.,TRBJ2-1,TGTGCCAGCAGCTTAGCACGTAGCGTGGACAATGAGCAGTTCTTC,CASSLARSVDNEQFF
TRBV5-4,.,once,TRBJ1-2,TGTGCCAGCAGGTCCGGGGGGACGTTGGGCTACACCTTC,CASRSGGTLGYTF
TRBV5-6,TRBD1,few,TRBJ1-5,TGTGCCAGCAGCCCTAGTACGGACAGGGATGGTTATCAGCCCCAGCATTTT,CASSPSTDRDGYQPQHF
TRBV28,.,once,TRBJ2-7,TGTGCCAGCAGTTTTACCCCTCGAGGGCTGTACGAGCAGTACTTC,CASSFTPRGLYEQYF
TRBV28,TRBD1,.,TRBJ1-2,TGTGCCAGCAGTTTAGCCCGGAGGACAGGGGAAGGCTACACCTTC,CASSLARRTGEGYTF
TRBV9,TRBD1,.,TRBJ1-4,TGTGCCAGCAGCGTTGACCCAGGGGGCGAAAAACTGTTTTTT,CASSVDPGGEKLFF
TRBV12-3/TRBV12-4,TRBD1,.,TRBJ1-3,TGTGCCAGCACCTCGACAGGGGGAAACACCATATATTTT,CASTSTGGNTIYF
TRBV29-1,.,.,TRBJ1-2,TGCAGCGTTGACCCCAACAGGGATGGCTACACCTTC,CSVDPNRDGYTF
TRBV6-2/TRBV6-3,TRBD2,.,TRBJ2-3,TGTGCCAGCAGTTACTACCCTAGCGGGAGTTCGAATACGCAGTATTTT,CASSYYPSGSSNTQYF
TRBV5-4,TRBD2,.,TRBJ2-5,TGTGCCAGCAGCAAAGGACTAGCGGAATCCCAAGAGACCCAGTACTTC,CASSKGLAESQETQYF
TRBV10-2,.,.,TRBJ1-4,TGCGCCAGCAGCCTCTCCCAGGGGATGACCGAAAAACTGTTTTTT,CASSLSQGMTEKLFF
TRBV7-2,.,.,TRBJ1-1,TGTGCCAGCACCCACGGGAGGGCGTCGGCTGAAGCTTTCTTT,CASTHGRASAEAFF
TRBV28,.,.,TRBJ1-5,TGTGCCAGCAGTTTAGTCCAGGGAGGTCAGCCCCAGCATTTT,CASSLVQGGQPQHF
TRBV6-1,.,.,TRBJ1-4,TGTGCCAGCAGTGAAGCTATGGGAGGAATATGGGGAAAACTGTTTTTT,CASSEAMGGIWGKLFF
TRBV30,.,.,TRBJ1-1,TGTGCCTGCCGACGAGGACAGCCCACATCTACTACGGGGGCTTTCTTT,CACRRGQPTSTTGAFF
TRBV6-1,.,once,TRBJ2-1,TGTGCCAGCAGCGAAGGGGGGACTACCTACAATGAGCAGTTCTTC,CASSEGGTTYNEQFF
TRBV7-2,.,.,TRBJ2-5,TGTGCCAGCAGCTTAGACTACCAAGAGACCCAGTACTTC,CASSLDYQETQYF
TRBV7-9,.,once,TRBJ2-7,TGTGCCAGCAGCGAGGAAGCCAAAACCTACGAGCAGTACTTC,CASSEEAKTYEQYF
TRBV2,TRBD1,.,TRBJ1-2,TGTGCCAGCACGACAGGGAACTATGGCTACACCTTC,CASTTGNYGYTF
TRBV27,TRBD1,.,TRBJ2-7,TGTGCCAGCAGTTCAAGGACAGGAAGATCGACGTACTCCTACGAGCAGTACTTC,CASSSRTGRSTYSYEQYF
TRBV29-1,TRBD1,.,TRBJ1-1,TGCAGCGTTTGTCAGGGGGGGAACACTGAAGCTTTCTTT,CSVCQGGNTEAFF
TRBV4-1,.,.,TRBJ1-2,TGCGCCAGCAGCCAAGTTCTATCAGGCTACACCTTC,CASSQVLSGYTF
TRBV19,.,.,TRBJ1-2,TGTGCCAGTAGTATAGTGAATACACAGGATGGCTACACCTTC,CASSIVNTQDGYTF
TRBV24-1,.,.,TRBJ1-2,TGTGCCACCAGTGATTTAAACAGAAATTATGGCTACACCTTC,CATSDLNRNYGYTF
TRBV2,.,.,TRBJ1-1,TGTGCCAGCAGCTTAAAGATAAAAAGTGGGAGGCAGAACACTGAAGCTTTCTTT,CASSLKIKSGRQNTEAFF
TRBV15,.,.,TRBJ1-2,TGTGCCACCAGCTCCCAGACAGGCCAACTTCGGGGCTACACCTTC,CATSSQTGQLRGYTF
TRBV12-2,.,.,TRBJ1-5,TGTGCAAGTCGCTTAAGGGACACCTGCAATCAGCCCCAGCATTTT,CASRLRDTCNQPQHF